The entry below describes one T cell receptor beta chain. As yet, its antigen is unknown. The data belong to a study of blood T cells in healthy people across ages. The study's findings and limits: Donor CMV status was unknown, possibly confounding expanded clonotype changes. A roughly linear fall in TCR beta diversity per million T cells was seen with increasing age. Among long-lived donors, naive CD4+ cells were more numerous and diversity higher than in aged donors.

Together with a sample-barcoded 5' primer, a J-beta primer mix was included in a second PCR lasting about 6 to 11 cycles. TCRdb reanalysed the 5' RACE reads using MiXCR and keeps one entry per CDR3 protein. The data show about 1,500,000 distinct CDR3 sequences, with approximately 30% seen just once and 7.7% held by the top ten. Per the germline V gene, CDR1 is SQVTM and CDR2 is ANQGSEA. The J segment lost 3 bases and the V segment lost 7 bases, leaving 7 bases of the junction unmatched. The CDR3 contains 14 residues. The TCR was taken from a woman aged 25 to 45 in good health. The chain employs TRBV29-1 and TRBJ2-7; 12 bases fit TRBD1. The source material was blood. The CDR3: CSAPGQGANYEQYF. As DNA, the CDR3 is TGCAGCGCCCCGGGACAGGGGGCGAACTACGAGCAGTACTTC.